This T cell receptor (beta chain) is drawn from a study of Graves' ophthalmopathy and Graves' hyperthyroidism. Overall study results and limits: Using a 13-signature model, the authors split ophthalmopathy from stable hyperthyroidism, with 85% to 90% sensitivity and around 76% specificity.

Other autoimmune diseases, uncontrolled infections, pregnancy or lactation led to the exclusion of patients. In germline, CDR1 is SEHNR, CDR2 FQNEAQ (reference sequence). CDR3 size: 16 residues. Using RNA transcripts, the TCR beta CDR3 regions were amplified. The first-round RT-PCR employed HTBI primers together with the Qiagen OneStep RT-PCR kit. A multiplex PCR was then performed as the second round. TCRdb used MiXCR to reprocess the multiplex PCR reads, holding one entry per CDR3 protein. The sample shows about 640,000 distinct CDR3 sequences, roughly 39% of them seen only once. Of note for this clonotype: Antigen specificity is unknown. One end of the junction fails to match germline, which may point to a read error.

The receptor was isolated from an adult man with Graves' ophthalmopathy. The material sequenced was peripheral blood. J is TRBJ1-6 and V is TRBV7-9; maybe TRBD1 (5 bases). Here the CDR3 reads CASSQPPAGMNSPLHF. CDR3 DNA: TGCGCCAGCAGCCAGCCCCCCGCAGGGATGAATTCACCCCTCCACTTT.